The 15 T cell receptor beta chains below come from one sample, sequenced in a study of blood T cell repertoires in COVID-19. This table comes from immunoSEQ multiplex PCR, and its TCRdb copy is limited to in-frame clones, with some not included. Among around 320,000 clones, roughly nine tenths were seen once, and the ten largest hold over 8.5%. Sequencing was performed on peripheral blood. The receptors shown here come from a woman aged 25 to 45 with COVID-19, enrolled during active disease.

Details on this clone: The identical CDR3 is also encoded by other nucleotide sequences in the sample. The chain is built from TRBV19 and TRBJ1-1; possibly TRBD1 for D (5 bases). The V end was cut by 5 bases, the J end by 2 bases, with 9 bases between. Germline assignment: CDR1 LNHDA and CDR2 SQIVND (reference sequence). The CDR3 contains 13 residues. CDR3 residues: CASSPTGNTEAFF. The DNA of the CDR3 is TGTGCCAGTAGTCCCACAGGTAACACTGAAGCTTTCTTT.

The chain carries TRBV7-9 and TRBJ1-4; 7 bases are shared with TRBD1. The junction had 3 bases not matched to a gene; V was cut back by 5 bases and J by 3 bases. This CDR3 has 14 residues. Germline CDR1 is SEHNR and CDR2 is FQNEAQ (reference sequence). The CDR3 DNA is TGTGCCAGCAGCCATACAGGGGCTAATGAAAAACTGTTTTTT. It translates to CASSHTGANEKLFF. Full variable domain (outside the CDR3, taken from reference TRBV7-9 and TRBJ1-4): DTGVSQNPRHKITKRGQNVTFRCDPISEHNRLYWYRQTLGQGPEFLTYFQNEAQLEKSRLLSDRFSAERPKGSFSTLEIQRTEQGDSAMYLCASSHTGANEKLFFGSGTQLSVL.

This chain uses TRBV3-1 (or the pseudogene TRBV3-2) with TRBJ2-5; the match to TRBD2 covers 7 bases. The V gene's germline CDR1 is LGHDT and CDR2 YNNKEL (reference sequence). V shed 4 bases, J shed 5 bases, and the junction held 25 bases outside the gene matches. The CDR3 has 20 residues. The DNA for the CDR3 is TGTGCCAGCAGCCCTGACCAAATCTTTTTCGTGGAGACTAGCAGGGAGACCCAGTACTTC. Translating gives CASSPDQIFFVETSRETQYF.

The chain links TRBV6-5 to TRBJ1-1, with 7 bases lining up with TRBD1. V trimming: 6 bases; J trimming: 2 bases; junction bases outside the gene matches: 3. Germline V gene lookup returns CDR1 MNHEY and CDR2 SVGAGI. The CDR3 has 13 amino acids. Written as DNA, the CDR3 is TGTGCCAGCAGACGGACAGGAAACACTGAAGCTTTCTTT. Protein: CASRRTGNTEAFF.

The J gene is TRBJ1-3, the V gene TRBV3-1 (or the pseudogene TRBV3-2); tentatively, D is TRBD1 (6 bases). The CDR3 contains 17 residues. Germline V CDR1 and CDR2: LGHDT, YNNKEL (reference sequence). Trimming stripped 1 base from V and 1 base from J, with 14 bases between. The CDR3 region has the DNA TGTGCCAGCAGCCAAGTTCGGGGACACTCGTCTGGAAACACCATATATTTT. Its translation is CASSQVRGHSSGNTIYF.

The chain combines TRBV14 with TRBJ1-6; D may be TRBD1 (6 bases). The germline CDR1 and CDR2 sequences are SGHDN and FVKESK. The CDR3 totals 14 residues. With 2 bases removed from V and 7 bases from J, the gap between germline ends came to 9 bases. This CDR3 reads CASSQYGTNSPLHF. As DNA, the CDR3 is TGTGCCAGCAGCCAATATGGGACAAATTCACCCCTCCACTTT.

In its sample, this clone was seen once. This chain joins TRBV7-2 and TRBJ2-7; 9 bases are a match to TRBD1. Germline V lookup: CDR1 SGHTA, CDR2 FQGNSA. The ends lost 2 bases at V and 6 bases at J; junction bases unmatched: 2. CDR3 length equals 13 residues. CDR3 nucleotides: TGTGCCAGCAGCTTATTGACAGGGGGCGAGCAGTACTTC. It codes for CASSLLTGGEQYF.

This clone was detected only a few times. The chain's CDR3 is CASSLPPSTGDTGELFF. The CDR3 region has the DNA TGCGCCAGCAGCTTGCCCCCGTCGACAGGGGATACCGGGGAGCTGTTTTTT. The rearrangement joins TRBV5-1 to TRBJ2-2, with 8 bases lining up with TRBD1. Germline CDR1 is SGHRS and CDR2 is YFSETQ. V lost 1 base and J lost 5; bases outside the gene matches: 10. CDR3 size: 17 residues. The whole variable domain, filled in from reference TRBV5-1 and TRBJ2-2, reads KAGVTQTPRYLIKTRGQQVTLSCSPISGHRSVSWYQQTPGQGLQFLFEYFSETQRNKGNFPGRFSGRQFSNSRSEMNVSTLELGDSALYLCASSLPPSTGDTGELFFGEGSRLTVL.

In nucleotides, the CDR3 is TGTGCCAGCAGTTTGGGGGGGGTCTACGAGCAGTACTTC. This sequence encodes CASSLGGVYEQYF. The genes are TRBV12-3 or TRBV12-4 and TRBJ2-7; 7 positions agree with TRBD2. Losses at the gene ends were 3 bases for V and 3 bases for J; bases not matched to a gene: 2. The CDR3 is 13 residues long.

The chain joins TRBV2 to TRBJ1-1; D is ambiguous. Trimming pared 5 bases from V and 5 bases from J, leaving 15 bases between. Germline V gene data show CDR1 as SNHLY and CDR2 as FYNNEI. The CDR3 loop spans 14 amino acids. DNA for the CDR3: TGTGCCAGCAGTCAGATGGGAGATAGGACTGAAGCTTTCTTT. Translated, it gives CASSQMGDRTEAFF.

The chain links TRBV9 to TRBJ1-2; a possible D gene is TRBD1 (5 bases). The CDR3 extends over 11 amino acids. Germline values: CDR1 SGDLS, CDR2 YYNGEE. The V end was cut by 6 bases, the J end by 8 bases, with 11 bases between. The CDR3 region has the DNA TGTGCCAGCAATACGGGGGTAGGCTACACCTTC. It specifies CASNTGVGYTF. The full variable domain, with the rest looked up from reference TRBV9 and TRBJ1-2, is DSGVTQTPKHLITATGQRVTLRCSPRSGDLSVYWYQQSLDQGLQFLIQYYNGEERAKGNILERFSAQQFPDLHSELNLSSLELGDSALYFCASNTGVGYTFGSGTRLTVV.

The chain couples TRBV27 to TRBJ1-1, with a weak D call TRBD1 (6 bases). The CDR3 contains 13 residues. CDR1 and CDR2 (germline): MNHEY, SMNVEV (reference sequence). Trimming took 5 bases from V and 6 from J, leaving 13 bases between them. The DNA of the CDR3 is TGTGCCAGCAGTGTTTGGCGGACAGCTGAAGCTTTCTTT. Its protein product is CASSVWRTAEAFF.

CDR3 in DNA: TGCGCCAGCAGCCTGCTGACAGGGGTGGGGGCTGAAGCTTTCTTT. Protein sequence: CASSLLTGVGAEAFF. J is TRBJ1-1 and V is TRBV5-1; TRBD1 matches 8 bases. This CDR3 region has 15 residues. Germline CDR1 reads SGHRS; CDR2 reads YFSETQ. V lost 4 bases and J lost 6; bases outside the gene matches: 11.

The CDR3, as DNA: TGCGCCAGCAGCTTGGCCGGGACAGGCCTTAACAATGAGCAGTTCTTC. Encoded protein: CASSLAGTGLNNEQFF. The rearrangement links TRBV5-1 to TRBJ2-1; the match to TRBD1 covers 8 bases. The CDR3 spans 16 residues. The germline V gene has CDR1 SGHRS and CDR2 YFSETQ. Germline trimming cut 0 bases from V and 5 bases from J; bases unmatched to any gene: 7.

The chain uses TRBV18 and TRBJ2-3, with D possibly TRBD2 on 5 matching bases. The V and J ends lost 2 bases and 4 bases respectively, with 7 bases between them. The CDR3 extends over 13 amino acids. Germline lookup yields CDR1 KGHSH and CDR2 LQKENI. CDR3 sequence reads: CASSPGSADTQYF. The DNA of the CDR3 is TGTGCCAGCTCACCAGGTAGCGCAGATACGCAGTATTTT.